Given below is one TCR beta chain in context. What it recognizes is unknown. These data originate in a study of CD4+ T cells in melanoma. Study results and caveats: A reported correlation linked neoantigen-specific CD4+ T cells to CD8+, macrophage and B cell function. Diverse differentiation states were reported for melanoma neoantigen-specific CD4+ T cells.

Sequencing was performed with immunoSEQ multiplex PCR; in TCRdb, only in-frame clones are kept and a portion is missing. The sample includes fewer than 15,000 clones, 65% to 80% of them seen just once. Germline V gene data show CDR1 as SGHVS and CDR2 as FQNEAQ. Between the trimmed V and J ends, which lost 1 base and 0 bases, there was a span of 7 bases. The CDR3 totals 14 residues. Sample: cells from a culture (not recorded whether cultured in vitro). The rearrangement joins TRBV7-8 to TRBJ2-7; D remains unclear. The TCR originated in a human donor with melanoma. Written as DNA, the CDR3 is TGTGCCAGCAGCTTAGAACAGAGCTCCTACGAGCAGTACTTC. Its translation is CASSLEQSSYEQYF. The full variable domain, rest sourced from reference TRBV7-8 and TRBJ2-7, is GAGVSQSPRYKVAKRGQDVALRCDPISGHVSLFWYQQALGQGPEFLTYFQNEAQLDKSGLPSDRFFAERPEGSVSTLKIQRTQQEDSAVYLCASSLEQSSYEQYFGPGTRLTVT.